These 27 T cell receptor beta chains were sequenced from one sample in a study of molecular identifiers for immune sequencing clone quantification. TCRdb ran MiXCR on the PCR reads and lists one entry per CDR3 protein. The sample records around 480,000 distinct CDR3 sequences, about a fifth being singletons. Sequencing was performed on naive CD8+ T cells from blood, with Jurkat cell RNA spiked in. As for subset: FACS-sorted CD8+CD4-CCR7+CD45RA+ naive T cells. These receptors originate from a human donor in good health. Some libraries in this study had Jurkat cell RNA spiked in.

The chain has TRBV28 and TRBJ2-7; 9 nucleotides align to TRBD2. The CDR3 extends over 15 amino acids. The germline CDR1 and CDR2 sequences are MDHEN and SYDVKM. V shed 6 bases, J shed 3 bases, and the junction held 9 bases outside the gene matches. CDR3 region: CASSLGAGGLYEQYF. CDR3 coding DNA: TGTGCCAGCAGCCTCGGGGCGGGAGGGCTCTACGAGCAGTACTTC.

As concerns this clonotype: One end of the junction varies from germline; a read error may be responsible. The chain combines TRBV12-3 or TRBV12-4 with TRBJ2-3, with no clear D. The CDR3 runs to 12 residues. The CDR3 spells CAGSRQTDTQYF. The CDR3 DNA is TGTGCCGGCAGCCGGCAGACAGATACGCAGTATTTT.

Turning to this clonotype: This may be a read error, as it is one base from a much larger clone. The genes are TRBV14 and TRBJ1-1; D not resolved. Trimming pared 0 bases from V and 4 bases from J, leaving 3 bases between. The CDR3 consists of 12 residues. The germline gives CDR1 SGHDN, CDR2 FVKESK. The CDR3 DNA reads as TGTGCCAGCAGCCAAGAAAGCACTGAAGCTTTCTTT. Translation: CASSQESTEAFF.

This clonotype was picked up many times. The chain couples TRBV2 to TRBJ2-5, with TRBD2 matching 10 bases. V was pared by 4 bases and J by 5 bases, with 7 bases of the junction left unmatched. The CDR3 covers 15 residues. Germline CDR1 and CDR2: SNHLY and FYNNEI. The CDR3 DNA sequence: TGTGCCAGCAGTGCCTGGCTAGCGGGAGTTGAGACCCAGTACTTC. Its protein product is CASSAWLAGVETQYF. The whole variable domain, filled in from reference TRBV2 and TRBJ2-5, reads EPEVTQTPSHQVTQMGQEVILRCVPISNHLYFYWYRQILGQKVEFLVSFYNNEISEKSEIFDDQFSVERPDGSNFTLKIRSTKLEDSAMYFCASSAWLAGVETQYFGPGTRLLVL.

In this sample, this clonotype turned up many times. The chain uses TRBV12-3 or TRBV12-4 and TRBJ2-3; D is uncertain. The CDR3 has 15 amino acids. Trimming took 5 bases from V and 0 from J, leaving 12 bases between them. CDR3: CASSPLSQSTDTQYF. CDR3 coding DNA: TGTGCCAGCAGTCCCCTTTCCCAAAGCACAGATACGCAGTATTTT.

The gene calls are TRBV5-6 and TRBJ2-3; TRBD2 matches 10 bases. CDR3 size: 18 residues. The trim removed 4 bases at V and 6 bases at J, leaving 17 bases unmatched. The V gene's germline CDR1 is SGHDT and CDR2 YYEEEE. CDR3 protein: CASSRPQSGGAIVDTQYF. The DNA for the CDR3 is TGTGCCAGCAGCCGCCCACAGAGCGGGGGGGCCATTGTGGATACGCAGTATTTT.

This clonotype was counted at least ten times. V gene TRBV11-2 combines with J gene TRBJ1-1; maybe TRBD1 (5 bases). This CDR3 region has 12 residues. Trimming stripped 3 bases from V and 10 bases from J, with 12 bases between. In germline, CDR1 is SGHAT, CDR2 FQNNGV. The CDR3 bases are TGTGCCAGCAGCTTGGGACTCCTAGGAGCTTTCTTT. The encoded protein is CASSLGLLGAFF.

Regarding this clonotype: The junction does not match germline at one end; this may be a read error. V is TRBV29-1 and J is TRBJ2-3; D may be TRBD1 (6 bases). The CDR3 spans 17 residues. Per the germline V gene, CDR1 is SQVTM and CDR2 is ANQGSEA. CDR3 protein: CSVVTETGNFIADMQYF. CDR3 sequence (DNA): TGCAGCGTGGTAACCGAAACAGGGAATTTTATAGCAGATATGCAGTATTTT.

This clonotype occurred many times. This chain links TRBV9 with TRBJ2-3; D call uncertain. CDR1 is SGDLS, CDR2 YYNGEE, per germline. The CDR3 sequence is 14 residues long. The germline V and J ends were trimmed by 0 bases and 3 bases, with 8 bases remaining between them. In DNA, the CDR3 is TGTGCCAGCAGCGTAGTAGGACGGACAGATACGCAGTATTTT. Its translation is CASSVVGRTDTQYF.

This clonotype has only a few counts. The CDR3 sequence is CSARDLSSAPTDTQYF. In DNA, the CDR3 is TGCAGTGCTAGAGATCTCTCATCCGCCCCCACAGATACGCAGTATTTT. The chain links TRBV20-1 to TRBJ2-3; D is ambiguous. V was shortened by 0 bases and J by 2 bases, with 15 bases between the two germline ends. This CDR3 is 16 amino acids long. The V gene's germline CDR1 is DFQATT and CDR2 SNEGSKA (reference sequence).

This clonotype was seen a handful of times. Sequence at one end of the junction differs from germline and may be a read error. The V gene is TRBV24-1, the J gene TRBJ2-1, with D perhaps matching TRBD1 (6 bases). CDR1 and CDR2 (germline): KGHDR, SFDVKD. CDR3 size: 12 residues. CDR3 sequence reads: CATRDSNKEQFF. The CDR3 nucleotides read TGTGCCACCAGGGACAGCAACAAGGAGCAGTTCTTC.

In its sample, this clonotype was seen many times. The chain links TRBV10-2 to TRBJ2-3; TRBD2 agrees at 9 bases. The V segment lost 3 bases and the J segment 4 bases; nucleotides outside the gene matches: 5. The CDR3 length is 15 residues. CDR1 and CDR2 from the germline V gene are WSHSY and SAAADI. CDR3 in DNA: TGCGCCAGCAGTGATGGCGGGGGGGCATCAGATACGCAGTATTTT. It specifies CASSDGGGASDTQYF.

In the case of this clonotype: A much bigger clone sits one base away, suggesting this may be a read error. The V gene is TRBV2, the J gene TRBJ2-3, with a possible D match to TRBD2 (6 bases). The length of the CDR3 is 12 residues. Per the germline V gene, CDR1 is SNHLY and CDR2 is FYNNEI. V was shortened by 11 bases and J by 4 bases, with 13 bases between the two germline ends. Here the CDR3 reads CASQPSADTQYF. DNA of the CDR3: TGTGCCTCCCAACCTAGCGCAGATACGCAGTATTTT.

This clonotype was seen at least ten times. V and J are TRBV7-9 and TRBJ1-1; tentative D call: TRBD1 (6 bases). The germline gives CDR1 SEHNR, CDR2 FQNEAQ (reference sequence). Trimming pared 0 bases from V and 5 bases from J, leaving 13 bases between. The CDR3 contains 15 residues. CDR3 DNA: TGTGCCAGCAGCTTAGCACAGGGAGTTGGGACTGAAGCTTTCTTT. Amino acid sequence: CASSLAQGVGTEAFF.

There are a few counts of this clonotype. The gene calls are TRBV6-5 and TRBJ2-1; no definite D call. The germline V gene has CDR1 MNHEY and CDR2 SVGAGI. CDR3 length: 13 amino acids. Deletions cut 6 bases from V and 8 bases from J, with 14 bases between. The CDR3 DNA follows: TGTGCCAGCAGCCCCCCCCGGTCCCATGAGCAGTTCTTC. The encoded protein is CASSPPRSHEQFF.

This clonotype came up many times. The chain employs TRBV27 and TRBJ2-3, with 12 bases matching TRBD1. Per germline, CDR1 MNHEY and CDR2 SMNVEV (reference sequence). CDR3 length: 15 residues. Losses at the gene ends were 6 bases for V and 4 bases for J; bases not matched to a gene: 5. Here the CDR3 DNA reads TGTGCCAGCAGACCGGGACAGGGGGCTGCAGATACGCAGTATTTT. Translation gives CASRPGQGAADTQYF.

This clonotype was found a few times. V and J are TRBV2 and TRBJ2-7; 9 bases are a match to TRBD2. J lost 2 bases, V lost 2 bases, and 7 bases had no gene match. Germline loops: CDR1 SNHLY, CDR2 FYNNEI. This CDR3 region has 16 residues. Here the CDR3 DNA reads TGTGCCAGCAGTGAAAGGCTAGCGGGACTACCCTACGAGCAGTACTTC. Translated: CASSERLAGLPYEQYF.

The gene calls are TRBV7-9 and TRBJ2-7; 12 nucleotides line up with TRBD1. Germline lookup yields CDR1 SEHNR and CDR2 FQNEAQ (reference sequence). The CDR3 is 15 residues long. V was clipped by 6 bases and J by 1 base; unmatched bases: 4. The CDR3 protein is CASSSGQGASYEQYF. The CDR3 nucleotides are TGTGCCAGCAGTTCGGGACAGGGGGCGTCCTACGAGCAGTACTTC.

The chain employs TRBV28 and TRBJ2-1; perhaps TRBD1 as D (5 bases). CDR3 size: 14 residues. Germline assignment: CDR1 MDHEN and CDR2 SYDVKM. Between the trimmed V and J ends, which lost 3 bases and 9 bases, there was a span of 15 bases. Here the CDR3 reads CASSFGYRLFEQFF. CDR3 DNA sequence: TGTGCCAGCAGTTTTGGCTACAGGTTATTTGAGCAGTTCTTC.

The gene calls are TRBV13 and TRBJ2-3; 9 bases are shared with TRBD1. CDR1 is PRHDT and CDR2 is FYEKMQ in the germline V gene (reference sequence). V lost 1 base and J lost 3; bases outside the gene matches: 8. The CDR3 runs 17 residues. CDR3 sequence: CASSLEYGTGMTDTQYF. CDR3 nucleotide sequence: TGTGCCAGCAGCTTAGAGTATGGGACAGGGATGACAGATACGCAGTATTTT.

The chain employs TRBV3-2 and TRBJ1-5. TRBV3-2 is recorded as a pseudogene. This CDR3 region has 17 residues. CDR3: CASSQDLPRCRSQPQHF. CDR3 nucleotides: TGTGCCAGCAGCCAAGATCTGCCTAGATGCCGAAGTCAGCCCCAGCATTTT.

This clonotype was detected a few times. The V call is TRBV25-1, the J call TRBJ1-1; D is ambiguous. Germline loops: CDR1 MGHDK, CDR2 SYGVNS. The V end lost 4 bases, the J end lost 3 bases, and 3 bases lay between the germline ends. CDR3 length equals 11 residues. The CDR3 region has the DNA TGTGCCAGCAGTGCTGACACTGAAGCTTTCTTT. Protein product: CASSADTEAFF.

V usage is TRBV11-2 and J usage is TRBJ2-7; 16 bases line up with TRBD2. Germline-derived CDR1 and CDR2 are SGHAT and FQNNGV. V lost 5 bases and J lost 0; bases outside the gene matches: 4. CDR3 size: 17 residues. The chain's CDR3 is CASSPGLAGGSSYEQYF. CDR3 nucleotides: TGTGCCAGCAGCCCGGGACTAGCGGGAGGGAGCTCCTACGAGCAGTACTTC.

Ten or more counts support this clonotype. The genes are TRBV29-1 and TRBJ2-2; tentatively, D is TRBD1 (6 bases). Trimming cost V 4 bases and J 3 bases, with 9 bases left between them. This CDR3 contains 13 residues. The germline gives CDR1 SQVTM, CDR2 ANQGSEA. The CDR3 is CSVVSGDTGELFF. The CDR3 nucleotides read TGCAGCGTTGTGTCAGGGGACACCGGGGAGCTGTTTTTT.

This clonotype occurred a few times. The genes are TRBV6-1 and TRBJ2-7; D is possibly TRBD1 (5 bases). With 2 bases removed from V and 2 bases from J, the gap between germline ends came to 13 bases. Germline V gives CDR1 MNHNS, CDR2 SASEGT. The CDR3 runs 15 residues. The CDR3 loop is CASSETQGRTYEQYF. The CDR3, as DNA: TGTGCCAGCAGTGAAACCCAGGGAAGGACCTACGAGCAGTACTTC.

The sample holds a few counts of this clonotype. The J gene is TRBJ2-4, the V gene TRBV2, with TRBD2 matching over 7 bases. The germline gives CDR1 SNHLY, CDR2 FYNNEI. V gave up 8 bases and J gave up 1 base; unmatched junction bases: 2. CDR3 length equals 13 residues. CDR3 in amino acids: CASGGGAKNIQYF. CDR3 DNA sequence: TGTGCCAGCGGGGGGGGGGCCAAAAACATTCAGTACTTC. The variable domain in full, with the rest retrieved from reference TRBV2 and TRBJ2-4, is EPEVTQTPSHQVTQMGQEVILRCVPISNHLYFYWYRQILGQKVEFLVSFYNNEISEKSEIFDDQFSVERPDGSNFTLKIRSTKLEDSAMYFCASGGGAKNIQYFGAGTRLSVL.

The V and J genes are TRBV13 and TRBJ1-6, with unresolved D. The CDR3 contains 15 residues. CDR1 is PRHDT, CDR2 FYEKMQ, per germline (reference sequence). V dropped 5 bases and J dropped 1 base, with 9 bases sitting between them. This CDR3 reads CASSARPSYNSPLHF. The CDR3 DNA sequence: TGTGCCAGCAGCGCCCGACCTTCCTATAATTCACCCCTCCACTTT. The entire variable domain, with the rest obtained from reference TRBV13 and TRBJ1-6, is as follows: AAGVIQSPRHLIKEKRETATLKCYPIPRHDTVYWYQQGPGQDPQFLISFYEKMQSDKGSIPDRFSAQQFSDYHSELNMSSLELGDSALYFCASSARPSYNSPLHFGNGTRLTVT.